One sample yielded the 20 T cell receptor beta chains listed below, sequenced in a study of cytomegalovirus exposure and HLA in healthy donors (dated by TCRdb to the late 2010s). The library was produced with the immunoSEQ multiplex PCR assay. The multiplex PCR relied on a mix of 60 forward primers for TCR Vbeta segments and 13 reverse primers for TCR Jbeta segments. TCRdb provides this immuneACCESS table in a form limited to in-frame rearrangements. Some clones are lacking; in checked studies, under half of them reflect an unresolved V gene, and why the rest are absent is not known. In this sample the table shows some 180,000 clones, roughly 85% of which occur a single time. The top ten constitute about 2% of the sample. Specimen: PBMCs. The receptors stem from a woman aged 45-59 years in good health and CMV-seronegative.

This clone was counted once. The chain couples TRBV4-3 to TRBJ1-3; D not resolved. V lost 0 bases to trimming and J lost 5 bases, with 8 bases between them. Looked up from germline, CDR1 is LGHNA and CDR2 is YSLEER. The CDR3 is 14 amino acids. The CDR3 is CASSQDRTRNTIYF. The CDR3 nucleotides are TGCGCCAGCAGCCAAGATCGGACTAGAAACACCATATATTTT.

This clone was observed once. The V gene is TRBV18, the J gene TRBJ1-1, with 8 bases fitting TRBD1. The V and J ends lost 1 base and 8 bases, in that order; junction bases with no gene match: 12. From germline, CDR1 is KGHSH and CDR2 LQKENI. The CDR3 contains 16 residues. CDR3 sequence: CASSPRMGVQGAEAFF. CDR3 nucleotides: TGTGCCAGCTCACCACGGATGGGAGTTCAGGGGGCCGAAGCTTTCTTT.

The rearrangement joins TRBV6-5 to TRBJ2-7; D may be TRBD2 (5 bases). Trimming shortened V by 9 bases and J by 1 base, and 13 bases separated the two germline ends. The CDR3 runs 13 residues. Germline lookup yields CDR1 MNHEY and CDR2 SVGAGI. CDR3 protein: CASLVEGSYEQYF. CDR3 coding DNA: TGTGCCAGTCTGGTTGAGGGTTCCTACGAGCAGTACTTC.

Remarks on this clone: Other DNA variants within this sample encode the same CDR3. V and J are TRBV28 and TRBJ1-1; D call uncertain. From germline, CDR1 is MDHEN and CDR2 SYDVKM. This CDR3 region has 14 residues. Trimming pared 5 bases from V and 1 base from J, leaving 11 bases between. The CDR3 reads CASSSYGGNTEAFF. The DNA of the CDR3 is TGTGCCAGCAGTAGCTACGGAGGGAACACTGAAGCTTTCTTT.

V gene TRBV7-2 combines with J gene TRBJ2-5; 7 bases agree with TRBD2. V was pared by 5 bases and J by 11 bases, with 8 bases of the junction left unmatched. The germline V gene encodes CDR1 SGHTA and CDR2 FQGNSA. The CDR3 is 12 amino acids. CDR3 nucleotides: TGTGCCAGCAGCCTAGGGAGCGGGAAGCAGTACTTC. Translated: CASSLGSGKQYF.

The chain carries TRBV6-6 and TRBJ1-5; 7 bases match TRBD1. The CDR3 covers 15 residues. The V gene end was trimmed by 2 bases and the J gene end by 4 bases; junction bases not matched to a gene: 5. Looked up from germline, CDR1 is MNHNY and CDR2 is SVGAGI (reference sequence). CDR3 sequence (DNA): TGTGCCAGCAGTTACGAGTGGACAGGAAATCAGCCCCAGCATTTT. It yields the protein CASSYEWTGNQPQHF.

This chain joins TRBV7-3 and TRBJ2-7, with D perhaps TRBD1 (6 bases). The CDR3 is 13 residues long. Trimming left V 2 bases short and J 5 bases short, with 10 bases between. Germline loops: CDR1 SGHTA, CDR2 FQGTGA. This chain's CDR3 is CASSLGGGHEQYF. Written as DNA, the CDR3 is TGTGCCAGCAGCTTAGGGGGCGGCCACGAGCAGTACTTC.

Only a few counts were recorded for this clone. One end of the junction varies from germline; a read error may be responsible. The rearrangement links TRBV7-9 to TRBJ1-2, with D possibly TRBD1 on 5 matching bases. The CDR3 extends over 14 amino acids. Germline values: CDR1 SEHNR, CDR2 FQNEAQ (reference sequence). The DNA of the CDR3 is TGTTCCAGCATCCTTGGTAGCCCACAGGATGGCTACACCTTC. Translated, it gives CSSILGSPQDGYTF.

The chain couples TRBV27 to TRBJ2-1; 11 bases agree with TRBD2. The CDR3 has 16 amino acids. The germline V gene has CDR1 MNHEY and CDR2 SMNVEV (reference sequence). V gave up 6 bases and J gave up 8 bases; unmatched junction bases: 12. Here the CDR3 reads CASRKLLAGVVDEQFF. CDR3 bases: TGTGCCAGCAGAAAACTACTAGCGGGAGTTGTCGATGAGCAGTTCTTC.

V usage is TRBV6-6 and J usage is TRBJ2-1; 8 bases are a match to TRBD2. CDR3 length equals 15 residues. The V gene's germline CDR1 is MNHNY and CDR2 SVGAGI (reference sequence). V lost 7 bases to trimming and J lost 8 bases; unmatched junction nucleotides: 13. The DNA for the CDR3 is TGTGCCAGCACCTCCCTAGCGGGCCTGAGGGATGAGCAGTTCTTC. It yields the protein CASTSLAGLRDEQFF.

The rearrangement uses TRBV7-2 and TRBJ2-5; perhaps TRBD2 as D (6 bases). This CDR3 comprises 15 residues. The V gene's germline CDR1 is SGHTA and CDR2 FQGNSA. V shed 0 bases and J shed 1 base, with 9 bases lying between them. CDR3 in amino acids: CASSLAGTPQETQYF. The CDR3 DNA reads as TGTGCCAGCAGCTTAGCCGGGACTCCCCAAGAGACCCAGTACTTC.

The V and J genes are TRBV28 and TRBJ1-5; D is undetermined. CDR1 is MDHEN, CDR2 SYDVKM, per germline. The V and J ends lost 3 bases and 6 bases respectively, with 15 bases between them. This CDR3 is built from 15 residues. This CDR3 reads CASSLRLGYSQPQHF. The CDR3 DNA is TGTGCCAGCAGTTTGCGACTGGGTTATAGTCAGCCCCAGCATTTT.

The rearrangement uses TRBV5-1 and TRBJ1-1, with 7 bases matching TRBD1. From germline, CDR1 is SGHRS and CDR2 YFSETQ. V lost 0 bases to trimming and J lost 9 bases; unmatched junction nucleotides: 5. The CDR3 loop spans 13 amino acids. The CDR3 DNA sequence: TGCGCCAGCAGCTTGGCCGAGACAGGGAAAGCTTTCTTT. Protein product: CASSLAETGKAFF.

The CDR3: CATERDRGEKLFF. In nucleotides, the CDR3 is TGTGCCACCGAGAGGGACAGGGGCGAAAAACTGTTTTTT. This chain links TRBV28 with TRBJ1-4; 10 positions match TRBD1. J gave up 8 bases and V 10 bases, and 7 bases lay outside the gene matches. The germline gives CDR1 MDHEN, CDR2 SYDVKM. This CDR3 has 13 residues.

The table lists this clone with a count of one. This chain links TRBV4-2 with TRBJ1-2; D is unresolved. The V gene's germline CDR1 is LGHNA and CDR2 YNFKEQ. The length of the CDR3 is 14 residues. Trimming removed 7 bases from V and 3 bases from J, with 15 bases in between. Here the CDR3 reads CASKAVTGDYGYTF. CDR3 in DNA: TGTGCCAGCAAAGCTGTTACTGGTGACTATGGCTACACCTTC.

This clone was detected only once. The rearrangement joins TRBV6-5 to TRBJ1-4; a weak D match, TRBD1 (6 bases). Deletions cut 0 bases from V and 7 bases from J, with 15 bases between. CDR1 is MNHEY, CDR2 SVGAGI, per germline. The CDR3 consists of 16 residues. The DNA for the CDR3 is TGTGCCAGCAGTTACTCGGGGGCCAAGGGTATTGAAAAACTGTTTTTT. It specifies CASSYSGAKGIEKLFF.

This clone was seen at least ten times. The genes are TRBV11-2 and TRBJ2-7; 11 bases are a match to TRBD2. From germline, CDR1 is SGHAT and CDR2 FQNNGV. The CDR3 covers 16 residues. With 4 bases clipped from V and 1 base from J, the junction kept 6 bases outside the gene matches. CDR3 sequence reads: CASSSPGLAVSYEQYF. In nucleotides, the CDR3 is TGTGCCAGCAGCTCACCGGGACTAGCGGTTTCCTACGAGCAGTACTTC.

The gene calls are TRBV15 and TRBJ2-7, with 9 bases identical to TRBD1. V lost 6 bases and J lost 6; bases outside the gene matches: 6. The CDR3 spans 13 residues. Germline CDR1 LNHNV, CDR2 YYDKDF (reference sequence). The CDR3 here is CATSSGTGPEQYF. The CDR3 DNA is TGTGCCACCAGTTCAGGGACAGGGCCCGAGCAGTACTTC.

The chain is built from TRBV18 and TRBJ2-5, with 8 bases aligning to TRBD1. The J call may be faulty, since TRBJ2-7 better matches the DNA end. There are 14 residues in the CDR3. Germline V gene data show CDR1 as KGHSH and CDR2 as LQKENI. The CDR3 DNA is TGTGCCAGCTCACTTAGGACAGGGAAGGACGAGCAGTACTTC. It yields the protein CASSLRTGKDEQYF.

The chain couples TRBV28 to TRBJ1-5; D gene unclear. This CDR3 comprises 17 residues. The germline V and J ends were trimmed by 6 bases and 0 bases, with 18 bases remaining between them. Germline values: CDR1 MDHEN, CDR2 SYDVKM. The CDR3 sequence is CASSPSAGFNSNQPQHF. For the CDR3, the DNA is TGTGCCAGCAGCCCATCGGCGGGCTTTAATAGCAATCAGCCCCAGCATTTT.